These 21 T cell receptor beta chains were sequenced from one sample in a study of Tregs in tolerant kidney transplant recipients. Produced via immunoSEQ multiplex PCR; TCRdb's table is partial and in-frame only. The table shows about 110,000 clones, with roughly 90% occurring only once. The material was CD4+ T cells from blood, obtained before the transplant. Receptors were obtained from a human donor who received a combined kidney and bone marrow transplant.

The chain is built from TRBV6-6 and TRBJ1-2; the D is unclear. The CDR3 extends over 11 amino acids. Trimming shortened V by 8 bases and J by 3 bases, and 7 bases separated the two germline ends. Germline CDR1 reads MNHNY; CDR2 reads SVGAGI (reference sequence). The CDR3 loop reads CASGEDYGYTF. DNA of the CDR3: TGTGCCAGCGGGGAGGACTATGGCTACACCTTC.

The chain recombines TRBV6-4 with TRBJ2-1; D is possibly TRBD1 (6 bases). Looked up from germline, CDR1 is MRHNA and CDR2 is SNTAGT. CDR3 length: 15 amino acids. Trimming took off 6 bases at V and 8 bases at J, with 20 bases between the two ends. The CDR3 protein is CASSLKWGPLHEQFF. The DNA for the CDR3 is TGTGCCAGCAGCTTAAAATGGGGGCCCCTCCATGAGCAGTTCTTC.

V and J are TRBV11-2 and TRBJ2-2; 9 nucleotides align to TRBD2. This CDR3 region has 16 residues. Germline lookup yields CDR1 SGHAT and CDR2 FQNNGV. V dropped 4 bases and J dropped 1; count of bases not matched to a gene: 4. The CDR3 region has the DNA TGTGCCAGCAGCTACCGGACTAGCGAGAACACCGGGGAGCTGTTTTTT. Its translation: CASSYRTSENTGELFF.

In nucleotides, the CDR3 is TGTGCCTCGGCAGGAGGGGCGACTTGGGCTTTCTTT. Encoded protein: CASAGGATWAFF. The chain has TRBV10-3 and TRBJ1-1; maybe TRBD1 (5 bases). Germline assignment: CDR1 ENHRY and CDR2 SYGVKD. Trimming removed 11 bases at V and 11 bases at J, with 21 bases between. This CDR3 is built from 12 residues.

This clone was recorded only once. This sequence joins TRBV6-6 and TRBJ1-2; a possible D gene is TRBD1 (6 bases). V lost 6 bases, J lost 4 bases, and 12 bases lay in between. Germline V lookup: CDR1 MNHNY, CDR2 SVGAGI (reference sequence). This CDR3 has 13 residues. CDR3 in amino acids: CASSPGETYGYTF. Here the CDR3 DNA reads TGTGCCAGCAGCCCAGGGGAAACCTATGGCTACACCTTC.

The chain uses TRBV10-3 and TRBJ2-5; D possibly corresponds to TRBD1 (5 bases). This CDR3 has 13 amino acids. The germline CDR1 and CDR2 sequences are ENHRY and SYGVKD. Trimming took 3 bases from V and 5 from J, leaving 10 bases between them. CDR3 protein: CAISETGLETQYF. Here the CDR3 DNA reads TGTGCCATCAGTGAAACAGGTTTGGAGACCCAGTACTTC.

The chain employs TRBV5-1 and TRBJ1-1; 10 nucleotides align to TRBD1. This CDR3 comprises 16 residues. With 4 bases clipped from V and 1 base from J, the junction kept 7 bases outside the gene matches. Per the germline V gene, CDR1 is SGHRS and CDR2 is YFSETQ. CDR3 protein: CASSLTTGGGNTEAFF. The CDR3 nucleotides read TGCGCCAGCAGCCTAACGACAGGGGGCGGGAACACTGAAGCTTTCTTT. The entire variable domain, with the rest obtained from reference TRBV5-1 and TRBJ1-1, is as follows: KAGVTQTPRYLIKTRGQQVTLSCSPISGHRSVSWYQQTPGQGLQFLFEYFSETQRNKGNFPGRFSGRQFSNSRSEMNVSTLELGDSALYLCASSLTTGGGNTEAFFGQGTRLTVV.

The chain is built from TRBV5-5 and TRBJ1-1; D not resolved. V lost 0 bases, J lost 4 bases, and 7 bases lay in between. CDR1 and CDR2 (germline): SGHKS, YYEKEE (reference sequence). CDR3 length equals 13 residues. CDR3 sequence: CASSLGGSTEAFF. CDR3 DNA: TGTGCCAGCAGCTTGGGAGGGTCCACTGAAGCTTTCTTT.

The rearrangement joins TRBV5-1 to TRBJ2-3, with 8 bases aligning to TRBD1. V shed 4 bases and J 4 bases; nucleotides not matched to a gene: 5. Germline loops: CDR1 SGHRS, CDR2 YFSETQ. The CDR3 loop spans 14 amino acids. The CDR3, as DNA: TGCGCCAGCAGCCCCGGACAGGGACCAGATACGCAGTATTTT. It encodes CASSPGQGPDTQYF. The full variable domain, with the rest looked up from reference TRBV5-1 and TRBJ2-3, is KAGVTQTPRYLIKTRGQQVTLSCSPISGHRSVSWYQQTPGQGLQFLFEYFSETQRNKGNFPGRFSGRQFSNSRSEMNVSTLELGDSALYLCASSPGQGPDTQYFGPGTRLTVL.

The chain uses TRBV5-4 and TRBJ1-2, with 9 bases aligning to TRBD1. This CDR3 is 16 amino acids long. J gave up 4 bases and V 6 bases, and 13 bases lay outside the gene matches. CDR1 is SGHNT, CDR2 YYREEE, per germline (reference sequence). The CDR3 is CASNGEQGAGPYGYTF. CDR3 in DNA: TGTGCCAGCAACGGCGAACAGGGGGCGGGCCCCTATGGCTACACCTTC.

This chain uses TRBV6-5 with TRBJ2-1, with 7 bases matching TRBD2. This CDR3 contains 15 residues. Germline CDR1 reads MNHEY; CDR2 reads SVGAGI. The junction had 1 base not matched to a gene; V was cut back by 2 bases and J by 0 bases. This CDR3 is CASSYGGSSYNEQFF. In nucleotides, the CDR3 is TGTGCCAGCAGTTACGGCGGGAGCTCCTACAATGAGCAGTTCTTC.

CDR3 in amino acids: CASSLVGAPGGELFF. The CDR3 DNA is TGTGCCAGCAGCTTAGTGGGGGCCCCCGGCGGGGAGCTGTTTTTT. The chain uses TRBV5-4 and TRBJ2-2, with D maybe TRBD1 (6 bases). Germline CDR1 is SGHNT and CDR2 is YYREEE (reference sequence). The CDR3 covers 15 residues. V lost 2 bases to trimming and J lost 7 bases, with 15 bases between them.

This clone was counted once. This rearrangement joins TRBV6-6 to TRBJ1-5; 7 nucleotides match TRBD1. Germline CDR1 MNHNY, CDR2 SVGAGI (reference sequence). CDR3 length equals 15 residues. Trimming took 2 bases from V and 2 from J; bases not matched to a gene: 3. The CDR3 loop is CASSYRGRGNQPQHF. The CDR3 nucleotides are TGTGCCAGCAGTTACAGGGGGCGCGGCAATCAGCCCCAGCATTTT.

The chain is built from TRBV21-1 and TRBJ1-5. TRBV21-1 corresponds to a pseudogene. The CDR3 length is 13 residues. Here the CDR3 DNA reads TGTGCCAGCAGCAATTTCGGGAATCAGCCCCAGCATTTT. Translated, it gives CASSNFGNQPQHF.

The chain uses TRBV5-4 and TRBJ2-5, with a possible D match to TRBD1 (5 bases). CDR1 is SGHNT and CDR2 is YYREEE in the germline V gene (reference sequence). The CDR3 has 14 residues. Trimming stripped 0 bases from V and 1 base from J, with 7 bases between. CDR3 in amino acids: CASSLEGVQETQYF. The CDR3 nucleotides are TGTGCCAGCAGCTTGGAAGGGGTCCAAGAGACCCAGTACTTC.

This chain's CDR3 is CASSRTAREQFF. The CDR3 DNA reads as TGTGCCAGCAGTCGGACAGCCCGGGAGCAGTTCTTC. The genes are TRBV28 and TRBJ2-1; tentatively, D is TRBD1 (6 bases). Trimming shortened V by 5 bases and J by 10 bases, and 12 bases separated the two germline ends. The CDR3 is 12 residues long. Germline CDR1 is MDHEN and CDR2 is SYDVKM.

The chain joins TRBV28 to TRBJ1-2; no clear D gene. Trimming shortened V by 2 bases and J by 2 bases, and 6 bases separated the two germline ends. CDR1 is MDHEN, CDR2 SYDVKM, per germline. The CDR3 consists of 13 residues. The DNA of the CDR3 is TGTGCCAGCAGTTTAATCCAGAACTATGGCTACACCTTC. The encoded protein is CASSLIQNYGYTF.

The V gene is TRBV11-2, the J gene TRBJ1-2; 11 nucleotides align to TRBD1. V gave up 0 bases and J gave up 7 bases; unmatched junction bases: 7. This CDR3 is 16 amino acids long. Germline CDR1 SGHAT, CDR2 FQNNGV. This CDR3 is CASSLDPGTGGRGYTF. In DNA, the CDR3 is TGTGCCAGCAGCTTAGACCCCGGGACAGGGGGACGTGGCTACACCTTC.

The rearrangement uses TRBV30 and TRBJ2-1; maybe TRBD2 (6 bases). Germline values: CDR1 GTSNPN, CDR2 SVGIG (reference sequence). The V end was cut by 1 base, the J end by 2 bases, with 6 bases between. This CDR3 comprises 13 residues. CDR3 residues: CAWSGGAYNEQFF. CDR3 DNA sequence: TGTGCCTGGAGTGGCGGGGCCTACAATGAGCAGTTCTTC.

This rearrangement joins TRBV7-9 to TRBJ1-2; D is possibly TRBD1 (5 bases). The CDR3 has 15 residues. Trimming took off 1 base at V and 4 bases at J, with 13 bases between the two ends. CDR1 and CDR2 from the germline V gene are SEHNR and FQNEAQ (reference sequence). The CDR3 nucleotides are TGTGCCAGCAGCTTAGACGGACAACCGTTCTATGGCTACACCTTC. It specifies CASSLDGQPFYGYTF.

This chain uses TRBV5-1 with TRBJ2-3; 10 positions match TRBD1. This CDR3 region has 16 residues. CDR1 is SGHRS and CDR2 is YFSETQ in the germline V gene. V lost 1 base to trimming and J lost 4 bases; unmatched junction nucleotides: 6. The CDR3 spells CASSLMGQGSSDTQYF. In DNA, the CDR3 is TGCGCCAGCAGCTTGATGGGACAGGGGAGTTCAGATACGCAGTATTTT.